Listed here are 32 T cell receptor beta chains from one sample, sequenced in a study of control samples from healthy donors and cancer patients. The protocol was immunoSEQ multiplex PCR, while the TCRdb copy is restricted to in-frame clones and leaves out a portion. Found here are 390,000 or so clones, around 90% of them singletons; the top ten hold around 6.4%. The sequenced material came from PBMCs. The origin of the receptors is a man aged 40-49 years with head and neck cancer.

This chain uses TRBV2 with TRBJ2-1, with TRBD1 identical over 7 bases. Trimming at V came to 6 bases and at J to 3 bases, leaving 5 bases not matched to a gene. Germline CDR1 reads SNHLY; CDR2 reads FYNNEI. The CDR3 consists of 14 residues. CDR3 DNA sequence: TGTGCCAGCAGCGCCTCAGGGGGCTACAATGAGCAGTTCTTC. This gives the protein CASSASGGYNEQFF.

The V gene is TRBV18, the J gene TRBJ2-3, with D possibly called TRBD1 or TRBD2 (6 bases each). Trimming stripped 8 bases from V and 0 bases from J, with 15 bases between. The germline CDR1 and CDR2 sequences are KGHSH and LQKENI. This CDR3 contains 15 residues. The CDR3 loop is CASIQWGASTDTQYF. CDR3 coding DNA: TGTGCCAGCATCCAGTGGGGGGCTAGCACAGATACGCAGTATTTT.

V gene TRBV27 combines with J gene TRBJ2-2, with 8 bases aligning to TRBD2. After removal of 4 bases from V and 4 bases from J, the junction contained 5 bases not matched to a gene. The CDR3 sequence is 15 residues long. Germline V gene lookup returns CDR1 MNHEY and CDR2 SMNVEV (reference sequence). The chain's CDR3 is CASSYRAGATGELFF. The CDR3 DNA is TGTGCCAGCAGTTACCGAGCGGGAGCCACCGGGGAGCTGTTTTTT.

The chain uses TRBV29-1 and TRBJ1-5; TRBD1 aligns across 10 bases. J was trimmed by 2 bases and V by 4 bases; bases with no gene match: 2. Germline CDR1 is SQVTM and CDR2 is ANQGSEA. The CDR3 runs 14 residues. The CDR3 protein is CSVGQGAGNQPQHF. As DNA, the CDR3 is TGCAGCGTTGGACAGGGGGCCGGCAATCAGCCCCAGCATTTT.

This chain links TRBV5-5 with TRBJ2-1; possible D gene TRBD2, 5 bases. There are 16 residues in the CDR3. V was shortened by 4 bases and J by 9 bases, with 23 bases between the two germline ends. Germline V gives CDR1 SGHKS, CDR2 YYEKEE (reference sequence). CDR3 DNA sequence: TGTGCCAGCAGCCCGGAGGTGGTCGGCCGACGGGCTGAGCAGTTCTTC. Translating gives CASSPEVVGRRAEQFF.

The chain links TRBV29-1 to TRBJ1-5, with D unclear. Germline V gene lookup returns CDR1 SQVTM and CDR2 ANQGSEA. Trimming stripped 0 bases from V and 11 bases from J, with 11 bases between. The CDR3 totals 12 residues. CDR3: CSVEEESGAQHF. Here the CDR3 DNA reads TGCAGCGTTGAAGAGGAGTCGGGAGCCCAGCATTTT.

This chain joins TRBV2 and TRBJ1-2, with a tentative D call TRBD1 (5 bases). Germline V gene lookup returns CDR1 SNHLY and CDR2 FYNNEI. This CDR3 comprises 12 residues. V was shortened by 6 bases and J by 4 bases, with 9 bases between the two germline ends. This CDR3 reads CASRDDSYGYTF. Here the CDR3 DNA reads TGTGCCAGCAGAGATGACAGCTATGGCTACACCTTC.

The chain uses TRBV7-9 and TRBJ2-5, with D unresolved. This CDR3 region has 12 residues. V was clipped by 6 bases and J by 4 bases, with 9 bases between them. Germline V CDR1 and CDR2: SEHNR, FQNEAQ (reference sequence). In DNA, the CDR3 is TGTGCCAGCAGTGGTTTCGGAGAGACCCAGTACTTC. This gives the protein CASSGFGETQYF.

V gene TRBV19 combines with J gene TRBJ2-7, with no clear D. The CDR3 has 12 residues. Germline lookup yields CDR1 LNHDA and CDR2 SQIVND (reference sequence). V was cut by 1 base and J by 3 bases, with 4 bases left in between. CDR3 sequence reads: CASSIARYEQYF. CDR3 DNA sequence: TGTGCCAGTAGTATAGCCCGCTACGAGCAGTACTTC.

The rearrangement links TRBV28 to TRBJ2-7; D unclear. The CDR3 contains 14 residues. Germline values: CDR1 MDHEN, CDR2 SYDVKM. The V and J ends lost 3 bases and 0 bases respectively, with 9 bases between them. The CDR3 region is CASSFLGDSYEQYF. In DNA form, the CDR3 reads TGTGCCAGCAGTTTCCTTGGGGACTCCTACGAGCAGTACTTC.

The V gene is TRBV19, the J gene TRBJ1-6; D remains unclear. Trimming took 1 base from V and 8 from J, leaving 3 bases between them. The CDR3 sequence is 12 residues long. Germline V CDR1 and CDR2: LNHDA, SQIVND (reference sequence). The CDR3 here is CASSIGHSPLHF. The CDR3 bases are TGTGCCAGTAGTATAGGACATTCACCCCTCCACTTT.

V and J are TRBV5-6 and TRBJ1-4; TRBD1 might be the D (5 bases). Germline V CDR1 and CDR2: SGHDT, YYEEEE. Trimming shortened V by 2 bases and J by 3 bases, and 17 bases separated the two germline ends. The CDR3 length is 17 residues. The CDR3 nucleotides are TGTGCCAGCAGCTTTCTACCGGGGCGGGGAGCTAATGAAAAACTGTTTTTT. Protein sequence: CASSFLPGRGANEKLFF.

The gene calls are TRBV6-5 and TRBJ2-3; weak D call: TRBD2 (6 bases). The CDR3 extends over 14 amino acids. V was shortened by 2 bases and J by 7 bases, with 13 bases between the two germline ends. Per germline, CDR1 MNHEY and CDR2 SVGAGI. In nucleotides, the CDR3 is TGTGCCAGCAGTTACGTCATTGGGGGGAATACGCAGTATTTT. Protein sequence: CASSYVIGGNTQYF.

This clone turned up a few times. The rearrangement links TRBV5-1 to TRBJ2-2; D gene uncertain. Germline lookup yields CDR1 SGHRS and CDR2 YFSETQ. Trimming left V 6 bases short and J 5 bases short, with 8 bases between. The CDR3 loop spans 12 amino acids. CDR3 bases: TGCGCCAGCAAGGATGGTACCGGGGAGCTGTTTTTT. Its protein product is CASKDGTGELFF.

This clone occurred once. V and J are TRBV4-3 and TRBJ2-2; TRBD2 might be the D (5 bases). The CDR3 length is 16 residues. V lost 0 bases, J lost 5 bases, and 13 bases lay in between. The germline gives CDR1 LGHNA, CDR2 YSLEER. The CDR3 bases are TGCGCCAGCAGCCAAGAGGGCGTCAGGAGGACCGGGGAGCTGTTTTTT. Amino acid sequence: CASSQEGVRRTGELFF.

This chain links TRBV29-1 with TRBJ2-1, with D possibly being TRBD1 (5 bases). Trimming took off 0 bases at V and 12 bases at J, with 18 bases between the two ends. This CDR3 is built from 14 residues. The germline CDR1 and CDR2 sequences are SQVTM and ANQGSEA. The CDR3 protein is CSVEDRTQGVLQFF. CDR3 DNA sequence: TGCAGCGTTGAAGATCGCACCCAGGGTGTATTGCAGTTCTTC.

This rearrangement joins TRBV9 to TRBJ2-1; the D gene is possibly TRBD2 (6 bases). With 1 base removed from V and 0 bases from J, the gap between germline ends came to 11 bases. The germline gives CDR1 SGDLS, CDR2 YYNGEE. The CDR3 covers 16 residues. CDR3 DNA sequence: TGTGCCAGCAGCGTATCTAGCGTCAGCTCCTACAATGAGCAGTTCTTC. Protein: CASSVSSVSSYNEQFF.

The chain has TRBV12-5 and TRBJ2-7; D possibly uses TRBD1 or TRBD2 (5 bases each). The germline V and J ends were trimmed by 5 bases and 4 bases, with 6 bases remaining between them. This CDR3 contains 11 residues. Germline-derived CDR1 and CDR2 are LGHNT and FRNRAP. CDR3 nucleotides: TGTGCTAGTGGTGGGGGATACGAGCAGTACTTC. It codes for CASGGGYEQYF.

This clone was seen only once. V is TRBV28 and J is TRBJ1-1; 7 bases fit TRBD1. CDR1 is MDHEN and CDR2 is SYDVKM in the germline V gene. The trim removed 2 bases at V and 1 base at J, leaving 4 bases unmatched. The CDR3 consists of 15 residues. In nucleotides, the CDR3 is TGTGCCAGCAGTTTAGCCGGGACAGCGAACACTGAAGCTTTCTTT. Its protein product is CASSLAGTANTEAFF.

This chain connects TRBV11-3 to TRBJ2-2; D may be TRBD2 (5 bases). The CDR3 is 15 amino acids. The V gene lost 1 base and the J gene lost 5 bases, with 11 bases spanning the gap. Germline CDR1 reads SGHNT; CDR2 reads YENEEA. The CDR3 nucleotides are TGTGCCAGCAGCTTAGGAGGGCAGGCGACCGGGGAGCTGTTTTTT. This codes for CASSLGGQATGELFF.

V and J are TRBV5-1 and TRBJ2-7; 8 bases agree with TRBD2. V shed 8 bases, J shed 0 bases, and the junction held 10 bases outside the gene matches. Germline-derived CDR1 and CDR2 are SGHRS and YFSETQ. The CDR3 is made up of 15 amino acids. Written as DNA, the CDR3 is TGCGCCAGTAGGCCTCGCGGGGGGCTCTCCTACGAGCAGTACTTC. It yields the protein CASRPRGGLSYEQYF.

The genes are TRBV27 and TRBJ1-1; 8 nucleotides line up with TRBD1. Germline V gene lookup returns CDR1 MNHEY and CDR2 SMNVEV (reference sequence). The CDR3 extends over 15 amino acids. The trim removed 5 bases at V and 5 bases at J, leaving 10 bases unmatched. DNA for the CDR3: TGTGCCAGCAGTGCCATCAACAGGGGGGGTACTGAAGCTTTCTTT. It codes for CASSAINRGGTEAFF.

The CDR3 bases are TGTGCCAGTAGTATTCCCGGACCTAATTCACCCCTCCACTTT. It is translated as CASSIPGPNSPLHF. This chain uses TRBV19 with TRBJ1-6, with unresolved D. The CDR3 consists of 14 residues. CDR1 and CDR2 from the germline V gene are LNHDA and SQIVND (reference sequence). V lost 3 bases and J 6 bases, leaving 9 bases between the germline ends.

Details on this clone: The sample holds other DNA sequences that translate to the same CDR3. The chain uses TRBV29-1 and TRBJ2-1; D not resolved. This CDR3 has 14 residues. Trimming took 4 bases from V and 0 from J, leaving 10 bases between them. CDR1 SQVTM and CDR2 ANQGSEA come from the germline V gene. CDR3 in amino acids: CSVGVGSSYNEQFF. In nucleotides, the CDR3 is TGCAGCGTTGGCGTGGGAAGCTCCTACAATGAGCAGTTCTTC.

The table lists this clone with a count of one. J is TRBJ2-7 and V is TRBV29-1; maybe TRBD2 (5 bases). CDR1 is SQVTM and CDR2 is ANQGSEA in the germline V gene. The CDR3 has 12 residues. The V gene lost 8 bases and the J gene lost 3 bases, with 14 bases spanning the gap. The CDR3 DNA reads as TGCAGCACAGCGGAACCCGGCTACGAGCAGTACTTC. As protein: CSTAEPGYEQYF.

This rearrangement joins TRBV13 to TRBJ1-5; no clear D. The CDR3 covers 15 residues. Germline loops: CDR1 PRHDT, CDR2 FYEKMQ (reference sequence). V was shortened by 0 bases and J by 0 bases, with 6 bases between the two germline ends. The CDR3 DNA reads as TGTGCCAGCAGCTTAGGGCGTAGTAGCAATCAGCCCCAGCATTTT. This codes for CASSLGRSSNQPQHF.

The J gene is TRBJ1-2, the V gene TRBV6-5, with 7 positions matching TRBD1. With V trimmed by 11 bases and J by 2 bases, 5 bases remained unmatched. The CDR3 sequence is 12 residues long. Germline V lookup: CDR1 MNHEY, CDR2 SVGAGI. The CDR3 DNA sequence: TGTGCCGCAAGGGACAGAAACTATGGCTACACCTTC. Amino acids: CAARDRNYGYTF.

Points on this clone: Other DNA sequences in the same sample also yield this CDR3. The V call is TRBV6-1, the J call TRBJ2-7; TRBD2 is a possible D gene (7 bases). The ends were cut back, 2 bases at V and 2 bases at J, with 13 bases in the middle. Germline V gives CDR1 MNHNS, CDR2 SASEGT. The CDR3 totals 15 residues. The CDR3 spells CASSERGGTAYEQYF. Here the CDR3 DNA reads TGTGCCAGCAGTGAAAGGGGGGGTACAGCCTACGAGCAGTACTTC.

This clone was seen just once. The J gene is TRBJ2-1, the V gene TRBV9; 7 bases match TRBD1. Germline V gene lookup returns CDR1 SGDLS and CDR2 YYNGEE. V gave up 4 bases and J gave up 0 bases; unmatched junction bases: 7. The CDR3 covers 16 residues. The CDR3 nucleotides are TGTGCCAGCAGCCCCCCCACAGGGGCCTCCTACAATGAGCAGTTCTTC. Protein product: CASSPPTGASYNEQFF.

On this clone itself: One end of the junction varies from germline; a read error may be responsible. This chain uses TRBV9 with TRBJ2-3; TRBD2 agrees at 8 bases. The CDR3 consists of 12 residues. CDR1 and CDR2 from the germline V gene are SGDLS and YYNGEE. The CDR3 is CASSVDREGLTW. The CDR3 DNA sequence: TGTGCCAGCAGCGTAGACCGGGAGGGCCTTACGTGG.

V gene TRBV28 combines with J gene TRBJ1-4; D perhaps matches TRBD1 (6 bases). Germline CDR1 is MDHEN and CDR2 is SYDVKM. The length of the CDR3 is 16 residues. V was clipped by 2 bases and J by 3 bases, with 13 bases between them. The CDR3 DNA sequence: TGTGCCAGCAGTTTACATCGGGACACCGCTAATGAAAAACTGTTTTTT. Translated, it gives CASSLHRDTANEKLFF.

Notes on this clone: The same CDR3 arises from other DNA sequences in this sample as well. The J gene is TRBJ2-3, the V gene TRBV18; 8 bases are shared with TRBD2. This CDR3 has 15 amino acids. The V gene end was trimmed by 3 bases and the J gene end by 0 bases; junction bases not matched to a gene: 2. CDR1 and CDR2 from the germline V gene are KGHSH and LQKENI. The CDR3 loop is CASSPGLGSTDTQYF. CDR3 nucleotides: TGTGCCAGCTCACCGGGACTAGGGAGCACAGATACGCAGTATTTT.